These 25 T cell receptor beta chains were all obtained from the same sample, sequenced in a study of blood T cell repertoires in COVID-19. Clones were read by immunoSEQ multiplex PCR, and TCRdb kept only the in-frame ones, dropping some. This sample has roughly 190,000 clones, with around 86% found just once. The sample consisted of peripheral blood. These receptors came from a woman in her thirties or forties with acute or convalescent COVID-19.

The rearrangement links TRBV5-6 to TRBJ2-1; D unclear. Germline V gene data show CDR1 as SGHDT and CDR2 as YYEEEE. The germline V and J ends were trimmed by 0 bases and 4 bases, with 8 bases remaining between them. This CDR3 is built from 14 residues. CDR3 sequence reads: CASSLVSLYNEQFF. The CDR3, as DNA: TGTGCCAGCAGCTTGGTATCACTGTACAATGAGCAGTTCTTC.

The chain has TRBV3-1 (or the pseudogene TRBV3-2) and TRBJ1-2; D gene unclear. Germline V lookup: CDR1 LGHDT, CDR2 YNNKEL (reference sequence). V lost 5 bases, J lost 6 bases, and 13 bases lay in between. The CDR3 contains 13 residues. CDR3 DNA sequence: TGTGCCAGCAGCTTGAGATTGGTGGATGGCTACACCTTC. Translation gives CASSLRLVDGYTF.

In its sample, this clone was seen many times. The chain links TRBV3-1 (or the pseudogene TRBV3-2) to TRBJ2-7; D possibly corresponds to TRBD1 (6 bases). Per germline, CDR1 LGHDT and CDR2 YNNKEL (reference sequence). This CDR3 spans 14 amino acids. V gave up 4 bases and J gave up 7 bases, with 17 bases separating them. The CDR3 loop reads CASSLAVGAGEQYF. For the CDR3, the DNA is TGTGCCAGCAGCCTAGCAGTGGGGGCTGGGGAGCAGTACTTC.

DNA for the CDR3: TGCGCCAGCAGCCAAGACGGGTCCCGAAACACCGGGGAGCTGTTTTTT. It specifies CASSQDGSRNTGELFF. The chain couples TRBV4-1 to TRBJ2-2; D gene unclear. The CDR3 is 16 residues long. The V and J ends lost 0 bases and 2 bases respectively, with 10 bases between them. The germline V gene encodes CDR1 MGHRA and CDR2 YSYEKL.

This clone occurred a few times. V is TRBV18 and J is TRBJ2-1; TRBD2 matches at 8 bases. CDR1 is KGHSH, CDR2 LQKENI, per germline. This CDR3 contains 13 residues. J was trimmed by 5 bases and V by 5 bases; bases with no gene match: 2. The CDR3 DNA reads as TGTGCCAGCTCAAGGGGACTAGACAATGAGCAGTTCTTC. Amino acids: CASSRGLDNEQFF.

The J gene is TRBJ1-2, the V gene TRBV28; D not resolved. V was clipped by 5 bases and J by 5 bases, with 30 bases between them. This CDR3 comprises 19 residues. Germline values: CDR1 MDHEN, CDR2 SYDVKM. CDR3 loop: CASSTTWTATSVGRYGYTF. As DNA, the CDR3 is TGTGCCAGCAGTACCACCTGGACTGCAACTTCCGTTGGGAGGTATGGCTACACCTTC.

J is TRBJ2-7 and V is TRBV4-1; 12 positions agree with TRBD2. Germline trimming cut 1 base from V and 2 bases from J; bases unmatched to any gene: 3. This CDR3 spans 16 amino acids. Per germline, CDR1 MGHRA and CDR2 YSYEKL. The CDR3 sequence: CASSQAASGRAYEQYF. CDR3 in DNA: TGCGCCAGCAGCCAAGCGGCTAGCGGGAGGGCCTACGAGCAGTACTTC.

This chain joins TRBV11-2 and TRBJ1-5, with 8 bases fitting TRBD1. V gave up 4 bases and J gave up 5 bases; unmatched junction bases: 7. This CDR3 comprises 15 residues. Looked up from germline, CDR1 is SGHAT and CDR2 is FQNNGV. CDR3 region: CASSSGQGGDQPQHF. In DNA, the CDR3 is TGTGCCAGCAGCTCTGGACAGGGCGGTGATCAGCCCCAGCATTTT.

This chain connects TRBV5-4 to TRBJ2-1, with 11 bases matching TRBD2. The V gene end was trimmed by 2 bases and the J gene end by 7 bases; junction bases not matched to a gene: 5. There are 15 residues in the CDR3. The germline V gene encodes CDR1 SGHNT and CDR2 YYREEE (reference sequence). The CDR3: CASSLLAGEMNEQFF. CDR3 nucleotide sequence: TGTGCCAGCAGCTTACTAGCGGGAGAAATGAATGAGCAGTTCTTC.

V usage is TRBV7-9 and J usage is TRBJ1-2, with TRBD1 as a possible D gene (5 bases). CDR3 length equals 13 residues. Germline CDR1 SEHNR, CDR2 FQNEAQ (reference sequence). V shed 5 bases and J shed 8 bases, with 15 bases lying between them. The CDR3 DNA is TGTGCCAGCAGCCCCGCTTGGGGGGTCGGCTACACCTTC. This encodes CASSPAWGVGYTF.

This sequence joins TRBV5-4 and TRBJ2-1; TRBD2 is a possible D gene (5 bases). CDR1 and CDR2 from the germline V gene are SGHNT and YYREEE (reference sequence). The CDR3 is made up of 15 amino acids. The V and J ends lost 0 bases and 7 bases respectively, with 14 bases between them. The CDR3 coding sequence is TGTGCCAGCAGCTTGGTGCAGAGCGGTAGGAATGAGCAGTTCTTC. It encodes CASSLVQSGRNEQFF.

The rearrangement uses TRBV6-2 or TRBV6-3 and TRBJ2-3; D perhaps matches TRBD2 (6 bases). The CDR3 has 16 amino acids. V was pared by 1 base and J by 6 bases, with 17 bases between. Germline CDR1 reads MNHEY; CDR2 reads SVGEGT. CDR3 DNA sequence: TGTGCCAGCAGTTACTGGGGGACTCTCGTCCGGGATACGCAGTATTTT. Translation gives CASSYWGTLVRDTQYF.

The chain links TRBV4-1 to TRBJ1-1, with 8 bases aligning to TRBD1. J gave up 3 bases and V 5 bases, and 5 bases lay outside the gene matches. Per the germline V gene, CDR1 is MGHRA and CDR2 is YSYEKL. The CDR3 has 14 residues. CDR3 sequence: CASSWETGDTEAFF. The DNA of the CDR3 is TGCGCCAGCAGCTGGGAGACAGGGGACACTGAAGCTTTCTTT.

The rearrangement links TRBV2 to TRBJ2-5; a weak D match, TRBD2 (6 bases). The V gene's germline CDR1 is SNHLY and CDR2 FYNNEI. CDR3 length equals 16 residues. V was cut by 6 bases and J by 3 bases, with 20 bases left in between. The CDR3 DNA follows: TGTGCCAGCAGGCGGAAGGAGGGGATACTCAAAGAGACCCAGTACTTC. Translated: CASRRKEGILKETQYF. The whole variable domain, filled in from reference TRBV2 and TRBJ2-5, reads EPEVTQTPSHQVTQMGQEVILRCVPISNHLYFYWYRQILGQKVEFLVSFYNNEISEKSEIFDDQFSVERPDGSNFTLKIRSTKLEDSAMYFCASRRKEGILKETQYFGPGTRLLVL.

The V and J genes are TRBV5-8 and TRBJ2-7, with TRBD1 matching 12 bases. The V and J ends lost 9 bases and 4 bases, in that order; junction bases with no gene match: 5. Looked up from germline, CDR1 is SGHTS and CDR2 is YDEGEE. The CDR3 extends over 13 amino acids. CDR3 coding DNA: TGTGCCACCGGGACAGGGGGCTTATACGAGCAGTACTTC. Translation gives CATGTGGLYEQYF.

The V and J genes are TRBV7-8 and TRBJ2-3, with 7 bases matching TRBD1. Trimming cost V 5 bases and J 6 bases; bases outside gene matches: 5. Germline V gives CDR1 SGHVS, CDR2 FQNEAQ. This CDR3 has 13 residues. CDR3 coding DNA: TGTGCCAGCAGCCGTGCACAGGGGGATACGCAGTATTTT. Its translation: CASSRAQGDTQYF.

The J gene is TRBJ1-2, the V gene TRBV28, with 7 bases fitting TRBD1. The CDR3 contains 17 residues. Germline V gene data show CDR1 as MDHEN and CDR2 as SYDVKM. V shed 4 bases and J 2 bases; nucleotides not matched to a gene: 13. The CDR3 sequence: CASSSLDRPGSNYGYTF. CDR3 nucleotides: TGTGCCAGCAGTTCTTTGGACAGGCCAGGGTCCAACTATGGCTACACCTTC.

This clone was recorded a few times. J is TRBJ1-6 and V is TRBV11-2; D uncertain. The V gene's germline CDR1 is SGHAT and CDR2 FQNNGV. V gave up 6 bases and J gave up 9 bases, with 18 bases separating them. CDR3 length equals 15 residues. The CDR3 protein is CASRTGLFEGSPLHF. CDR3 bases: TGTGCCAGCAGGACTGGGCTGTTTGAGGGTTCACCCCTCCACTTT. Filled out from reference TRBV11-2 and TRBJ1-6, the complete variable domain reads EAGVAQSPRYKIIEKRQSVAFWCNPISGHATLYWYQQILGQGPKLLIQFQNNGVVDDSQLPKDRFSAERLKGVDSTLKIQPAKLEDSAVYLCASRTGLFEGSPLHFGNGTRLTVT.

The sample holds a few counts of this clone. The chain links TRBV28 to TRBJ1-5; 9 nucleotides match TRBD1. The germline gives CDR1 MDHEN, CDR2 SYDVKM. The V segment lost 8 bases and the J segment 6 bases; nucleotides outside the gene matches: 11. The CDR3 runs 15 residues. The CDR3 protein is CASRSLTGGGQPQHF. The CDR3 DNA sequence: TGTGCCAGCCGAAGCCTTACAGGGGGCGGTCAGCCCCAGCATTTT.

The chain combines TRBV5-1 with TRBJ2-7; TRBD1 aligns across 11 bases. The CDR3 contains 14 residues. Germline V gene data show CDR1 as SGHRS and CDR2 as YFSETQ. J was trimmed by 4 bases and V by 4 bases; bases with no gene match: 4. For the CDR3, the DNA is TGCGCCAGCAGCCTCGGACAGGGGGCATACGAGCAGTACTTC. This encodes CASSLGQGAYEQYF.

The chain couples TRBV9 to TRBJ1-4; D not resolved. CDR1 SGDLS and CDR2 YYNGEE come from the germline V gene. V lost 4 bases and J 5 bases, leaving 18 bases between the germline ends. The CDR3 has 16 residues. CDR3 bases: TGTGCCAGCAGCCCCCGGAATCGCGGGAGAAATGAAAAACTGTTTTTT. Translation gives CASSPRNRGRNEKLFF.

The chain links TRBV9 to TRBJ1-2; possibly TRBD1 for D (5 bases). CDR1 is SGDLS, CDR2 YYNGEE, per germline. The CDR3 runs 16 residues. Trimming pared 0 bases from V and 0 bases from J, leaving 12 bases between. The CDR3 nucleotides read TGTGCCAGCAGCGTAGGGGGGGATCGATCTAACTATGGCTACACCTTC. This codes for CASSVGGDRSNYGYTF.

The chain couples TRBV7-2 to TRBJ1-2; D ambiguous. CDR3 length: 15 amino acids. CDR1 is SGHTA and CDR2 is FQGNSA in the germline V gene. V was clipped by 6 bases and J by 1 base, with 15 bases between them. The CDR3 coding sequence is TGTGCCAGCAGTTCTACGACGGGGATTAACTATGGCTACACCTTC. It encodes CASSSTTGINYGYTF. Based on the CDR3 plus reference TRBV7-2 and TRBJ1-2, the full variable domain is GAGVSQSPSNKVTEKGKDVELRCDPISGHTALYWYRQSLGQGLEFLIYFQGNSAPDKSGLPSDRFSAERTGGSVSTLTIQRTQQEDSAVYLCASSSTTGINYGYTFGSGTRLTVV.

V gene TRBV4-1 combines with J gene TRBJ2-7; D is possibly TRBD2 (5 bases). V lost 0 bases to trimming and J lost 7 bases, with 10 bases between them. Germline values: CDR1 MGHRA, CDR2 YSYEKL. The CDR3 covers 13 residues. The CDR3 here is CASSQEGGWEQYF. In DNA, the CDR3 is TGCGCCAGCAGCCAAGAAGGAGGCTGGGAGCAGTACTTC.

This chain uses TRBV30 with TRBJ1-5, with 7 bases lining up with TRBD1. The CDR3 runs to 13 residues. Germline CDR1 and CDR2: GTSNPN and SVGIG (reference sequence). V shed 4 bases and J 6 bases; nucleotides not matched to a gene: 6. CDR3 DNA: TGTGCCTGGACGAGACAGGGACGTCAGCCCCAGCATTTT. Encoded protein: CAWTRQGRQPQHF.